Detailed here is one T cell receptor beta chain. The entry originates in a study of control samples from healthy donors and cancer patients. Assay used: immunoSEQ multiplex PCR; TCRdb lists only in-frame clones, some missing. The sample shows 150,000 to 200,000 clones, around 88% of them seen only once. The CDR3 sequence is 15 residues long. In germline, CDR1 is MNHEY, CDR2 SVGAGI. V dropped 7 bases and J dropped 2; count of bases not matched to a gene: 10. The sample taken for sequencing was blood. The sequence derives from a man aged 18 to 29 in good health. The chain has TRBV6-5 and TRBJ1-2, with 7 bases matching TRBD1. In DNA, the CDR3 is TGTGCCAGCAAACTGGACGACAGGGCGAACTATGGCTACACCTTC. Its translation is CASKLDDRANYGYTF.